Listed below are T cell receptor beta chains from one sample, sequenced in a study of blood T cell repertoires in COVID-19. TCRdb's copy holds only in-frame clones and misses some; the assay was immunoSEQ multiplex PCR. The sample has more than 150,000 clones, around nine tenths seen once. Sequencing used peripheral blood. These receptors were taken from a man in his forties or fifties with active or convalescent COVID-19. Each CDR3 is given with its conserved first and last residue. A D gene is named only where the DNA matches it firmly. Size is omitted from some rows. Given values are once, few, many or a class for expanded clones.

clone_size	d_call	v_call	j_call	cdr3_nt	cdr3_aa
NA	TRBD1	TRBV30	TRBJ1-1	TGTGCCTGGACTTGGACAGGGGGCAACGATGAAGCTTTCTTT	CAWTWTGGNDEAFF
NA	NA	TRBV6-5	TRBJ1-5	TGTGCCAGCAGTCCCTTTATCGGGGGGGATCAGCCCCAGCATTTT	CASSPFIGGDQPQHF
once	NA	TRBV11-3	TRBJ2-7	TGTGCCAGCAGCTTAGAGATCTGGGGACAAGGTGCCTACGAGCAGTACTTC	CASSLEIWGQGAYEQYF
NA	NA	TRBV7-9	TRBJ2-1	TGTGCCAGCAGCATAATCAGGGGACTAAGGGATGAGCAGTTCTTC	CASSIIRGLRDEQFF
NA	TRBD2	TRBV11-3	TRBJ2-7	TGTGCCAGCAGCTCGACTAGCGGGGGCGAGCAGTACTTC	CASSSTSGGEQYF
NA	TRBD1	TRBV5-1	TRBJ2-7	TGCGCCAGCAGCTTGACAGGGGGCGAGTACGAGCAGTACTTC	CASSLTGGEYEQYF
NA	NA	TRBV3-1/TRBV3-2	TRBJ1-5	TGTGCCAGCAGCCAAGATGCGACAGGTTATAGCAATCAGCCCCAGCATTTT	CASSQDATGYSNQPQHF
NA	NA	TRBV27	TRBJ1-6	TGTGCCAGCAGTTTATTGACCTCGGGGTCACCCCTCCACTTT	CASSLLTSGSPLHF
NA	TRBD2	TRBV5-1	TRBJ2-5	TGCGCCAGCGGTCTGGGGCGGGGGAAAGACCAAGAGACCCAGTACTTC	CASGLGRGKDQETQYF
NA	NA	TRBV28	TRBJ1-4	TGTGCCAGCAGACTTGCGGGGTCGCATGAAAAACTGTTTTTT	CASRLAGSHEKLFF
NA	NA	TRBV14	TRBJ2-5	TGTGCCAGCAGCCAAGAGTACTTTTACAGAACACAGGGTGGAGAGACCCAGTACTTC	CASSQEYFYRTQGGETQYF
NA	TRBD1	TRBV5-4	TRBJ1-2	TGTGCCAGCAGCTTGCGGGACAGGGGGCGTTTTGGCTACACCTTC	CASSLRDRGRFGYTF
NA	TRBD2	TRBV5-1	TRBJ2-5	TGCGCCAGCAGCACCGGGACTAGCGAAGAGACCCAGTACTTC	CASSTGTSEETQYF
NA	TRBD1	TRBV6-1	TRBJ1-1	TGTGCCAGCAGTGAAGCTGGACAGGGGGATGCTTTCTTT	CASSEAGQGDAFF
NA	NA	TRBV6-7	TRBJ2-1	TGTGCCAGGAGCGGGCCGCACAATGAGCAGTTCTTC	CARSGPHNEQFF
NA	TRBD1	TRBV6-5	TRBJ1-2	TGTGCCAGCAGTAAGGACAGGGATGTTGGTGGCTACACCTTC	CASSKDRDVGGYTF
NA	TRBD1	TRBV7-9	TRBJ2-7	TGTGCCAGCAACCCGGTCCGGGACAGGGGGAGGGAGCAGTACTTC	CASNPVRDRGREQYF
NA	TRBD2	TRBV24-1	TRBJ2-7	TGTGCCACCAGTGATACCTCCGGGACTAGCGGGGCCGACGAGCAGTACTTC	CATSDTSGTSGADEQYF
NA	NA	TRBV7-9	TRBJ2-5	TGTGCCAGCAGTTACGACTCTTCAATGGGAGAGACCCAGTACTTC	CASSYDSSMGETQYF
NA	TRBD1	TRBV14	TRBJ2-7	TGTGCCAGCAGCCACACAGGGGGCCACTCCTACGGGCAGTACTTC	CASSHTGGHSYGQYF
NA	TRBD1	TRBV20-1	TRBJ2-1	TGCAGTGCTAGTGGTGGGTGGGGGACAGTTGATGAGCAGTTCTTC	CSASGGWGTVDEQFF
NA	TRBD2	TRBV4-1	TRBJ2-1	TGCGCCAGCAGCCAAGGCTCCCAGCGGGGGGTCAGGTACAATGAGCAGTTCTTC	CASSQGSQRGVRYNEQFF
many	NA	TRBV6-2/TRBV6-3	TRBJ2-3	TGTGCCAGCAGCCCCTTTACAGGGACAGATACGCAGTATTTT	CASSPFTGTDTQYF
NA	NA	TRBV10-1	TRBJ1-1	TGCGCCAGCACTCGTTCTTGGAACACTGAAGCTTTCTTT	CASTRSWNTEAFF
NA	TRBD2	TRBV14	TRBJ2-5	TGTGCCAGCAGCCAACCACGGGGGGGTTTAAAAGAGACCCAGTACTTC	CASSQPRGGLKETQYF
NA	TRBD1	TRBV4-1	TRBJ2-3	TGCGCCAGCAGCCAAGGACAGGGGATCACAGATACGCAGTATTTT	CASSQGQGITDTQYF
NA	NA	TRBV7-9	TRBJ2-3	TGTGCCAGCAGCTTAGCGGACTACCCCGCAGATACGCAGTATTTT	CASSLADYPADTQYF
NA	NA	TRBV12-5	TRBJ1-5	TGTGCTAGTGGCCTCCGCGATCAGCCCCAGCATTTT	CASGLRDQPQHF